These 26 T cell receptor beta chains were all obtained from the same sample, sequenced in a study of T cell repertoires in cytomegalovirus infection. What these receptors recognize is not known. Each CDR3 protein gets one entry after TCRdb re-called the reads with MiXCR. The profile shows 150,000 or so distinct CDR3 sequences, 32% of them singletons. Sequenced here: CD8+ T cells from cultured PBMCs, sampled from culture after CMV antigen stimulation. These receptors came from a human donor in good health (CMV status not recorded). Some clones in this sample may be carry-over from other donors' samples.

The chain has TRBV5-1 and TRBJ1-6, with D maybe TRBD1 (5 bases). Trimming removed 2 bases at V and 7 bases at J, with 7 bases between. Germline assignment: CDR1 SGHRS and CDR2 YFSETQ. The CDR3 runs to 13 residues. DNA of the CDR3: TGCGCCAGCAGCTTTTCAGGGAATTCACCCCTCCACTTT. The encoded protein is CASSFSGNSPLHF.

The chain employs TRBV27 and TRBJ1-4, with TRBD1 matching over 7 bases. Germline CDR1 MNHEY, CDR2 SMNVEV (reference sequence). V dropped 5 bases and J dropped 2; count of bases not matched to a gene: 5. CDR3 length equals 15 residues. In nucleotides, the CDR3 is TGTGCCAGCAGTGCGACGACAGGGACTAATGAAAAACTGTTTTTT. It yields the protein CASSATTGTNEKLFF.

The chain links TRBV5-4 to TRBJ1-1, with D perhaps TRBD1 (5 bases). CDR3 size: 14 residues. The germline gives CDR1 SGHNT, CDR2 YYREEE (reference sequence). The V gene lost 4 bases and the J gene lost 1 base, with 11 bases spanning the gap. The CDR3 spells CASSGGPSNTEAFF. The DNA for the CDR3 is TGTGCCAGCAGCGGGGGACCGTCGAACACTGAAGCTTTCTTT.

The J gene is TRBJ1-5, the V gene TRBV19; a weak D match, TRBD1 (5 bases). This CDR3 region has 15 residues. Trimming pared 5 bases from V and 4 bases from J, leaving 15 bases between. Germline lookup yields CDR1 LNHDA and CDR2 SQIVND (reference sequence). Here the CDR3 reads CASSAGTRGNQPQHF. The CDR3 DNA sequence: TGTGCCAGTAGTGCCGGGACCAGAGGAAATCAGCCCCAGCATTTT.

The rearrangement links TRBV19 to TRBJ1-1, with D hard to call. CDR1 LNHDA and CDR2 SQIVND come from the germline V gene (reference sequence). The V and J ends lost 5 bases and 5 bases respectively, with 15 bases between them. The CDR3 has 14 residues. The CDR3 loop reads CASSLLTVGTEAFF. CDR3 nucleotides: TGTGCCAGTAGTTTATTAACGGTCGGGACTGAAGCTTTCTTT. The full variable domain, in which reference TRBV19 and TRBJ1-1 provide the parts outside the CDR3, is DGGITQSPKYLFRKEGQNVTLSCEQNLNHDAMYWYRQDPGQGLRLIYYSQIVNDFQKGDIAEGYSVSREKKESFPLTVTSAQKNPTAFYLCASSLLTVGTEAFFGQGTRLTVV.

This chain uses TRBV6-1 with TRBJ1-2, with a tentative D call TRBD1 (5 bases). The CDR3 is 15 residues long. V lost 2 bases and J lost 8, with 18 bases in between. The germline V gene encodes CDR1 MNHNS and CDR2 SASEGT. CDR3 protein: CASSENKLGGNGYTF. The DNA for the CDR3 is TGTGCCAGCAGTGAAAACAAGCTTGGGGGGAACGGCTACACCTTC.

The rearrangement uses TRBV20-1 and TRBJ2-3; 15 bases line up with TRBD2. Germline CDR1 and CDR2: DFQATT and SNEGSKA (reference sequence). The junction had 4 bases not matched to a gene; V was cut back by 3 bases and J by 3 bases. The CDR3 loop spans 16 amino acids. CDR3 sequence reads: CSARRTSGGGTDTQYF. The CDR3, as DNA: TGCAGTGCTAGGAGGACTAGCGGGGGGGGAACAGATACGCAGTATTTT.

The CDR3 sequence: CASSLARVSVNTEAFF. The CDR3 DNA follows: TGCGCCAGCAGCTTGGCCAGGGTCTCGGTGAACACTGAAGCTTTCTTT. V is TRBV5-1 and J is TRBJ1-1, with D possibly being TRBD1 (5 bases). V was clipped by 0 bases and J by 0 bases, with 12 bases between them. CDR1 is SGHRS and CDR2 is YFSETQ in the germline V gene. The CDR3 loop spans 16 amino acids.

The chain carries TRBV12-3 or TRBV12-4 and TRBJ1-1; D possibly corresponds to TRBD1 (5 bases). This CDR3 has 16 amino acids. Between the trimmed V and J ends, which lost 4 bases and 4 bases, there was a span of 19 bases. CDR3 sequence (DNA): TGTGCCAGCAGTTCCGGGACCAGGTTTGCTGGCACTGAAGCTTTCTTT. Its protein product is CASSSGTRFAGTEAFF.

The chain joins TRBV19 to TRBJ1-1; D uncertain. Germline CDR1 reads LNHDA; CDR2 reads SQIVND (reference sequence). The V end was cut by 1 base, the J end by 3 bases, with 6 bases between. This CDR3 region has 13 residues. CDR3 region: CASSIGGYTEAFF. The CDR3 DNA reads TGTGCCAGTAGTATAGGGGGTTACACTGAAGCTTTCTTT.

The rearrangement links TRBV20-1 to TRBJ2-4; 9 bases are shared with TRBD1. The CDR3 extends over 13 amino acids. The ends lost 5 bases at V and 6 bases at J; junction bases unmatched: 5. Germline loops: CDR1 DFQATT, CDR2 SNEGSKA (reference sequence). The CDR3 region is CSASQGALNIQYF. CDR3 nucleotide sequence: TGCAGTGCTTCACAGGGGGCTCTAAACATTCAGTACTTC.

The CDR3 region has the DNA TGTGCCAGCAGCTTTCTGAGTGATACGCAGTATTTT. This sequence encodes CASSFLSDTQYF. The V and J genes are TRBV7-9 and TRBJ2-3; no definite D call. Germline-derived CDR1 and CDR2 are SEHNR and FQNEAQ (reference sequence). The CDR3 has 12 amino acids. Trimming stripped 3 bases from V and 6 bases from J, with 7 bases between.

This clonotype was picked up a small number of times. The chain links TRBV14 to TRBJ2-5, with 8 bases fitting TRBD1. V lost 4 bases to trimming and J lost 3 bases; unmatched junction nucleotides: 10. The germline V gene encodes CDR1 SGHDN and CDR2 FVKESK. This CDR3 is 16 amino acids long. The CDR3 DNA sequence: TGTGCCAGCAGCCCGATGAGGACAGGGAATGAAGAGACCCAGTACTTC. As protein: CASSPMRTGNEETQYF. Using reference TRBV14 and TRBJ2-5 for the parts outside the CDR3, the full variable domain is EAGVTQFPSHSVIEKGQTVTLRCDPISGHDNLYWYRRVMGKEIKFLLHFVKESKQDESGMPNNRFLAERTGGTYSTLKVQPAELEDSGVYFCASSPMRTGNEETQYFGPGTRLLVL.

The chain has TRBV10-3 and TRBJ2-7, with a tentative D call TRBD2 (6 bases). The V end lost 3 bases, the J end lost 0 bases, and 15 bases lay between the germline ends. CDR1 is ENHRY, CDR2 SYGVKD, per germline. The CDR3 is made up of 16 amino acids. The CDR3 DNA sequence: TGTGCCATCAGTGAAGGGGAGGAAAATTACTCCTACGAGCAGTACTTC. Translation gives CAISEGEENYSYEQYF.

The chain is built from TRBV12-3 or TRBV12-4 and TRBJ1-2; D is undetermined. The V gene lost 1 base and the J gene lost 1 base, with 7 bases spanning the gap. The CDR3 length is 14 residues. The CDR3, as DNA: TGTGCCAGCAGTTTAGGGGTGCTTAACTATGGCTACACCTTC. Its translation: CASSLGVLNYGYTF.

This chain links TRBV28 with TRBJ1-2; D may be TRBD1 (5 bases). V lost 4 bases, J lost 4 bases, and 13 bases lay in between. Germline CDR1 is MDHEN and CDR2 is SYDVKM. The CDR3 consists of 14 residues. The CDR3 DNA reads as TGTGCCAGCAGTTCCAGGGAGGTTGTCTATGGCTACACCTTC. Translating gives CASSSREVVYGYTF.

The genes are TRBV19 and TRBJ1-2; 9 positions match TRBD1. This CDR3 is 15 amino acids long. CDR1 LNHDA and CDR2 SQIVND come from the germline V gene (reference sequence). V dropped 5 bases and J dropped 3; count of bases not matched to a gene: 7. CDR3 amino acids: CASSPPGQGYYGYTF. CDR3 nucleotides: TGTGCCAGTAGTCCCCCGGGACAGGGCTACTATGGCTACACCTTC.

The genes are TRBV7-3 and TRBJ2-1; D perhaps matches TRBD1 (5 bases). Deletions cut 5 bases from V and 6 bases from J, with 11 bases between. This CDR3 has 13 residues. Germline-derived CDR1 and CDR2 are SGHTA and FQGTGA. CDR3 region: CASSPHRSNEQFF. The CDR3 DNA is TGTGCCAGCAGCCCCCACAGGAGCAATGAGCAGTTCTTC. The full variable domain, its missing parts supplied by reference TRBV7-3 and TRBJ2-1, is GAGVSQTPSNKVTEKGKYVELRCDPISGHTALYWYRQSLGQGPEFLIYFQGTGAADDSGLPNDRFFAVRPEGSVSTLKIQRTERGDSAVYLCASSPHRSNEQFFGPGTRLTVL.

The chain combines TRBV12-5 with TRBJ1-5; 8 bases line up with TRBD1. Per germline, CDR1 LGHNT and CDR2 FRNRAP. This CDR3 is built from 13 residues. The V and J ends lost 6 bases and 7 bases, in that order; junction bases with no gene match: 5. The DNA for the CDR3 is TGTGCTAGTGGGCAGACAGGGGAGCAGCCCCAGCATTTT. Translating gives CASGQTGEQPQHF.

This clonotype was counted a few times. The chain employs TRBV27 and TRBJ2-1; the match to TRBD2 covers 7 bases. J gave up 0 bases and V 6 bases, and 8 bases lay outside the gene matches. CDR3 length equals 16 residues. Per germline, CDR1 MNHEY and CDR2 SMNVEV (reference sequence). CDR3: CASSWFSSGSYNEQFF. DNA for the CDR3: TGTGCCAGCAGCTGGTTCTCTAGCGGCTCCTACAATGAGCAGTTCTTC.

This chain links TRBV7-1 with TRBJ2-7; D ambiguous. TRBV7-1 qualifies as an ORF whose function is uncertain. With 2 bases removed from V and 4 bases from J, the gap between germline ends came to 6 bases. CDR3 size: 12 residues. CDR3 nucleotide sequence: TGTGCCAGCAGCTCACGTGGTTACGAGCAGTACTTC. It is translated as CASSSRGYEQYF.

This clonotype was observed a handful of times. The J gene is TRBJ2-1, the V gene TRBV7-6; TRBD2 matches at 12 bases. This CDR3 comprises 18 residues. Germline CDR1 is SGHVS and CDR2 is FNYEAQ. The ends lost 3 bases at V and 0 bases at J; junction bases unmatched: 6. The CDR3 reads CASSLATSGGSSYNEQFF. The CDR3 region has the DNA TGTGCCAGCAGCTTGGCGACTAGCGGGGGAAGCTCCTACAATGAGCAGTTCTTC.

The CDR3 DNA reads as TGTGCCAGCAGTTACGCTAGGGACGGTTACAATGAGCAGTTCTTC. Protein sequence: CASSYARDGYNEQFF. The rearrangement links TRBV6-2 or TRBV6-3 to TRBJ2-1; D tentatively fits TRBD1 or TRBD2 (5 bases each). CDR3 size: 15 residues. The germline V gene encodes CDR1 MNHEY and CDR2 SVGEGT. The germline V and J ends were trimmed by 2 bases and 4 bases, with 12 bases remaining between them.

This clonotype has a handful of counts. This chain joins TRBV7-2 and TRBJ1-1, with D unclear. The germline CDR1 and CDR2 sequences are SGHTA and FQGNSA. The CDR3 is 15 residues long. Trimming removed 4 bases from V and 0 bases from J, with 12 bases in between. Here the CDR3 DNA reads TGTGCCAGCAGCTCCCCGACAAAGATGAACACTGAAGCTTTCTTT. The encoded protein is CASSSPTKMNTEAFF.

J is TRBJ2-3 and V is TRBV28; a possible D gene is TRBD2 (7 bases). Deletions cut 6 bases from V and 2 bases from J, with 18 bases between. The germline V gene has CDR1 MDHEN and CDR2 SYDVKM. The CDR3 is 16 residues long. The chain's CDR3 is CASSLSGGGDTDTQYF. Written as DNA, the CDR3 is TGTGCCAGCAGCCTAAGTGGGGGGGGCGACACAGATACGCAGTATTTT.

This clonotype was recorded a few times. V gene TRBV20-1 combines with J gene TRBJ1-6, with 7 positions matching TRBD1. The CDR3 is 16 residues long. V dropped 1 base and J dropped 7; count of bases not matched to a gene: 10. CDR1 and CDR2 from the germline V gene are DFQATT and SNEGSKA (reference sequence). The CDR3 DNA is TGCAGTGCTAGAGGCCTAGAGGGGGCTGGAAATTCACCCCTCCACTTT. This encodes CSARGLEGAGNSPLHF.